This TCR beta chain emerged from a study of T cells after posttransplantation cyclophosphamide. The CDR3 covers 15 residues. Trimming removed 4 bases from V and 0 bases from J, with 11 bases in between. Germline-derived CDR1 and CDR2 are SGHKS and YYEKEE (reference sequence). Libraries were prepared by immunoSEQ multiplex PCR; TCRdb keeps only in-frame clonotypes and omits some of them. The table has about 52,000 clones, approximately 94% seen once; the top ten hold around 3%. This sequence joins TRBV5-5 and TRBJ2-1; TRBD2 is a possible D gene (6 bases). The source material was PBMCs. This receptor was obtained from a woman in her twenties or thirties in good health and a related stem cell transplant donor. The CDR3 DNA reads TGTGCCAGCAGCGAGGACTACCGCTCCTACAATGAGCAGTTCTTC. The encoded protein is CASSEDYRSYNEQFF. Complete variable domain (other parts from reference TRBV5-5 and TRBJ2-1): DAGVTQSPTHLIKTRGQQVTLRCSPISGHKSVSWYQQVLGQGPQFIFQYYEKEERGRGNFPDRFSARQFPNYSSELNVNALLLGDSALYLCASSEDYRSYNEQFFGPGTRLTVL.